Reported below is one TCR beta chain. These data belong to a study of control samples from healthy donors and cancer patients. There are 15 residues in the CDR3. Germline loops: CDR1 KGHSH, CDR2 LQKENI. The V gene lost 3 bases and the J gene lost 5 bases, with 11 bases spanning the gap. Profiling relied on immunoSEQ multiplex PCR, and the TCRdb table lists in-frame clones only, not all of them. In the table there are some 150,000 clones, 85% to 95% of which are singletons. The TCR was taken from a man aged 40-55 years in good health. This chain joins TRBV18 and TRBJ1-6, with D possibly TRBD1 on 6 matching bases. The specimen sequenced was blood. The CDR3 is CASSPGQPDNSPLHF. CDR3 nucleotide sequence: TGTGCCAGCTCACCCGGACAGCCAGATAATTCACCCCTCCACTTT. The full variable domain, in which reference TRBV18 and TRBJ1-6 provide the parts outside the CDR3, is NAGVMQNPRHLVRRRGQEARLRCSPMKGHSHVYWYRQLPEEGLKFMVYLQKENIIDESGMPKERFSAEFPKEGPSILRIQQVVRGDSAAYFCASSPGQPDNSPLHFGNGTRLTVT.